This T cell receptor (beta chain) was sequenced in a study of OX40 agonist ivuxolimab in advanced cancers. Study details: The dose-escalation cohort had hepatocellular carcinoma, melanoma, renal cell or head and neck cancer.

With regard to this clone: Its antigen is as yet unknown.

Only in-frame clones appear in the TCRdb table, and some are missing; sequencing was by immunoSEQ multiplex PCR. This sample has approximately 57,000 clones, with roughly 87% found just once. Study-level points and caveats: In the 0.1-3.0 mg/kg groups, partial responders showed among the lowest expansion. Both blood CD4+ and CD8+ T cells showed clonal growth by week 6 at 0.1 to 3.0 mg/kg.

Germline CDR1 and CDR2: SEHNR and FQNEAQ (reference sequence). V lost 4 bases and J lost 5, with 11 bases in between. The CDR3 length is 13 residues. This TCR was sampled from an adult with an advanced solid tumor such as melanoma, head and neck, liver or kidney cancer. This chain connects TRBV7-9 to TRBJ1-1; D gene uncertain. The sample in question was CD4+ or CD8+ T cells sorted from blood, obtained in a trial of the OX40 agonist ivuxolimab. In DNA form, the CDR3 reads TGTGCCAGCAGCTCCTCACTAGGGACTGAAGCTTTCTTT. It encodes CASSSSLGTEAFF. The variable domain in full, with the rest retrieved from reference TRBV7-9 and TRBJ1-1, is DTGVSQNPRHKITKRGQNVTFRCDPISEHNRLYWYRQTLGQGPEFLTYFQNEAQLEKSRLLSDRFSAERPKGSFSTLEIQRTEQGDSAMYLCASSSSLGTEAFFGQGTRLTVV.